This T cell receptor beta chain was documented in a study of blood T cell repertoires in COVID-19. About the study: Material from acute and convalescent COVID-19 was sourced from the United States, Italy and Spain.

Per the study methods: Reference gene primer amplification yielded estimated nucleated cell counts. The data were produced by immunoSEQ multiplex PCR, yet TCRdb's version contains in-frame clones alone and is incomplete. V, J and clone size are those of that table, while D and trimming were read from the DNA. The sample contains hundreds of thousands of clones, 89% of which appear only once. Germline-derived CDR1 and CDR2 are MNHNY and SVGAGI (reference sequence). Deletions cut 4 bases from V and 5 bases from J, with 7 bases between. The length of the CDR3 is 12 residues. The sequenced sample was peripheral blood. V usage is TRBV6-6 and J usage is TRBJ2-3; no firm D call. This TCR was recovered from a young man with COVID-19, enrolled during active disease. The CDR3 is CASSFIRDTQYF. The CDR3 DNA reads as TGTGCCAGCAGTTTCATTAGAGATACGCAGTATTTT.